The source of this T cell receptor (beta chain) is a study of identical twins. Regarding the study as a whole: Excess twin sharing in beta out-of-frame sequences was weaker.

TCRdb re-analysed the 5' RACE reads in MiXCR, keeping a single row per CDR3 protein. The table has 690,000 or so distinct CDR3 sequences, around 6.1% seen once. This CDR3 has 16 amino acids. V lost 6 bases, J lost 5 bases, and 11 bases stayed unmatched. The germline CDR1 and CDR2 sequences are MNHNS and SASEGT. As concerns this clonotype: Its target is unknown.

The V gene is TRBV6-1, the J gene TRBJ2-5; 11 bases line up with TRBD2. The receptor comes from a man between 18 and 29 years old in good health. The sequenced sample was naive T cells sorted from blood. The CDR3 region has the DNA TGTGCCAGCAGCGCCGGACTAGCGGGCCGTGGGGAGACCCAGTACTTC. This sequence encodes CASSAGLAGRGETQYF.